A single sample gave rise to the 16 T cell receptor beta chains below, sequenced in a study of T cell changes during pregnancy in multiple sclerosis. Using immunoSEQ multiplex PCR, the repertoire was profiled, and TCRdb retains in-frame clones only, with some absent. The sample holds roughly 110,000 clones, 75% to 95% seen once. Source: peripheral blood, taken before pregnancy. The receptors derive from a female donor with multiple sclerosis, enrolled in a pregnancy study.

The chain recombines TRBV4-3 with TRBJ1-1; tentatively, D is TRBD1 (5 bases). The CDR3 spans 15 residues. Trimming shortened V by 3 bases and J by 4 bases, and 15 bases separated the two germline ends. CDR1 and CDR2 from the germline V gene are LGHNA and YSLEER. In DNA, the CDR3 is TGCGCCAGCAGCCAGCGGGACGGATCTAGCACTGAAGCTTTCTTT. Amino acids: CASSQRDGSSTEAFF.

The rearrangement uses TRBV5-1 and TRBJ1-4; tentatively, D is TRBD1 (5 bases). Trimming took 5 bases from V and 2 from J, leaving 19 bases between them. Germline CDR1 reads SGHRS; CDR2 reads YFSETQ. The CDR3 has 17 residues. CDR3 protein: CASRILSKGATNEKLFF. The CDR3 DNA sequence: TGCGCCAGCAGGATATTGTCGAAAGGGGCGACTAATGAAAAACTGTTTTTT.

The chain uses TRBV28 and TRBJ2-7, with D perhaps matching TRBD2 (6 bases). Germline-derived CDR1 and CDR2 are MDHEN and SYDVKM. With 6 bases removed from V and 4 bases from J, the gap between germline ends came to 10 bases. There are 12 residues in the CDR3. The CDR3 DNA reads TGTGCCAGCAGGGGAGGAACTTACGAGCAGTACTTC. Translation: CASRGGTYEQYF.

This chain joins TRBV5-1 and TRBJ2-5; 10 bases align to TRBD2. Germline CDR1 reads SGHRS; CDR2 reads YFSETQ. The CDR3 consists of 17 residues. Trimming cost V 4 bases and J 4 bases; bases outside gene matches: 13. CDR3: CASSKTLLAGSGETQYF. The CDR3 DNA is TGCGCCAGCAGCAAAACCCTACTAGCGGGGAGTGGAGAGACCCAGTACTTC.

The chain links TRBV7-7 to TRBJ2-5, with a weak D call TRBD2 (6 bases). This CDR3 is built from 13 residues. The V end lost 1 base, the J end lost 5 bases, and 8 bases lay between the germline ends. CDR1 SSHAT and CDR2 FNYEAQ come from the germline V gene (reference sequence). The CDR3 spells CASSLDRGETQYF. CDR3 DNA: TGTGCCAGCAGCTTAGATCGGGGGGAGACCCAGTACTTC. The full variable domain, with the rest looked up from reference TRBV7-7 and TRBJ2-5, is GAGVSQSPRYKVTKRGQDVTLRCDPISSHATLYWYQQALGQGPEFLTYFNYEAQPDKSGLPSDRFSAERPEGSISTLTIQRTEQRDSAMYRCASSLDRGETQYFGPGTRLLVL.

A few counts support this clone. V is TRBV15 and J is TRBJ1-1, with D perhaps TRBD1 (5 bases). The CDR3 totals 14 residues. Germline CDR1 reads LNHNV; CDR2 reads YYDKDF (reference sequence). The V gene lost 0 bases and the J gene lost 5 bases, with 10 bases spanning the gap. CDR3 sequence reads: CATSRDQGYTEAFF. As DNA, the CDR3 is TGTGCCACCAGCAGAGATCAGGGTTATACTGAAGCTTTCTTT. The variable domain in full, with the rest retrieved from reference TRBV15 and TRBJ1-1, is DAMVIQNPRYQVTQFGKPVTLSCSQTLNHNVMYWYQQKSSQAPKLLFHYYDKDFNNEADTPDNFQSRRPNTSFCFLDIRSPGLGDTAMYLCATSRDQGYTEAFFGQGTRLTVV.

The gene calls are TRBV4-2 and TRBJ1-5; no firm D call. Trimming left V 1 base short and J 2 bases short, with 9 bases between. Germline V gene data show CDR1 as LGHNA and CDR2 as YNFKEQ. The CDR3 is made up of 15 amino acids. This CDR3 is CASSQVASGNQPQHF. The CDR3 nucleotides are TGTGCCAGCAGCCAAGTGGCTTCAGGCAATCAGCCCCAGCATTTT.

V is TRBV7-9 and J is TRBJ2-2; a weak D match, TRBD1 (6 bases). Trimming took off 5 bases at V and 6 bases at J, with 13 bases between the two ends. The CDR3 is made up of 14 amino acids. CDR1 is SEHNR, CDR2 FQNEAQ, per germline (reference sequence). This chain's CDR3 is CASSGPGQPGELFF. As DNA, the CDR3 is TGTGCCAGCAGCGGACCCGGACAGCCCGGGGAGCTGTTTTTT.

J is TRBJ2-1 and V is TRBV9; TRBD1 agrees at 8 bases. Germline assignment: CDR1 SGDLS and CDR2 YYNGEE. V was clipped by 3 bases and J by 7 bases; unmatched bases: 15. The CDR3 consists of 17 residues. In DNA form, the CDR3 reads TGTGCCAGCAGCGCCCGTCGGACAGGGAAGGGTAAGAATGAGCAGTTCTTC. The encoded protein is CASSARRTGKGKNEQFF.

This chain links TRBV11-3 with TRBJ2-7; 8 bases align to TRBD1. Per the germline V gene, CDR1 is SGHNT and CDR2 is YENEEA. Trimming removed 4 bases from V and 3 bases from J; junction bases left unmatched: 11. The length of the CDR3 is 16 residues. The CDR3 loop is CASSSGKGQDSYEQYF. In DNA form, the CDR3 reads TGTGCCAGCAGCTCAGGAAAGGGACAGGATAGCTACGAGCAGTACTTC.

The chain is built from TRBV9 and TRBJ2-3; 7 bases fit TRBD2. The CDR3 extends over 18 amino acids. V shed 0 bases, J shed 3 bases, and the junction held 13 bases outside the gene matches. In germline, CDR1 is SGDLS, CDR2 YYNGEE. The DNA of the CDR3 is TGTGCCAGCAGCGTAGTAGCTAGCGGTTTGATCGGGACAGATACGCAGTATTTT. Its translation: CASSVVASGLIGTDTQYF.

V gene TRBV19 combines with J gene TRBJ1-5; D call uncertain. Trimming cost V 1 base and J 6 bases, with 7 bases left between them. CDR1 is LNHDA and CDR2 is SQIVND in the germline V gene (reference sequence). This CDR3 is 13 amino acids long. CDR3 residues: CASSIGAGQPQHF. The DNA of the CDR3 is TGTGCCAGTAGTATAGGCGCGGGTCAGCCCCAGCATTTT. The full variable domain, with the rest looked up from reference TRBV19 and TRBJ1-5, is DGGITQSPKYLFRKEGQNVTLSCEQNLNHDAMYWYRQDPGQGLRLIYYSQIVNDFQKGDIAEGYSVSREKKESFPLTVTSAQKNPTAFYLCASSIGAGQPQHFGDGTRLSIL.

The V gene is TRBV7-2, the J gene TRBJ1-1; a possible D gene is TRBD1 (5 bases). This CDR3 has 14 residues. Trimming left V 0 bases short and J 3 bases short, with 8 bases between. Germline V CDR1 and CDR2: SGHTA, FQGNSA. The CDR3 nucleotides are TGTGCCAGCAGCTTAGCTCCGGGGGACACTGAAGCTTTCTTT. Translation gives CASSLAPGDTEAFF. Using reference TRBV7-2 and TRBJ1-1 for the parts outside the CDR3, the full variable domain is GAGVSQSPSNKVTEKGKDVELRCDPISGHTALYWYRQSLGQGLEFLIYFQGNSAPDKSGLPSDRFSAERTGGSVSTLTIQRTQQEDSAVYLCASSLAPGDTEAFFGQGTRLTVV.

The rearrangement uses TRBV5-4 and TRBJ2-1; D is unresolved. Germline V gene lookup returns CDR1 SGHNT and CDR2 YYREEE (reference sequence). V gave up 0 bases and J gave up 0 bases, with 7 bases separating them. The CDR3 spans 15 residues. CDR3 bases: TGTGCCAGCAGCTTGGACTTCGTCTCCTACAATGAGCAGTTCTTC. Amino acids: CASSLDFVSYNEQFF.

The V call is TRBV6-6, the J call TRBJ1-1; TRBD1 aligns across 9 bases. There are 13 residues in the CDR3. The ends lost 6 bases at V and 5 bases at J; junction bases unmatched: 4. CDR1 and CDR2 from the germline V gene are MNHNY and SVGAGI (reference sequence). CDR3: CASRGGQGTEAFF. The CDR3 coding sequence is TGTGCCAGCAGGGGGGGACAGGGAACTGAAGCTTTCTTT.

The chain employs TRBV13 and TRBJ1-2; D may be TRBD1 (6 bases). V lost 3 bases and J lost 8, with 16 bases in between. CDR1 and CDR2 (germline): PRHDT, FYEKMQ (reference sequence). The CDR3 has 14 residues. The CDR3 DNA is TGTGCCAGCAGCTTTGGACAGAGACAAGGCGGCTACACCTTC. Protein: CASSFGQRQGGYTF.